This T cell receptor (beta chain) stems from a study of cytomegalovirus exposure and HLA in healthy donors. A multiplex PCR was run with 60 Vbeta primers and 13 Jbeta primers. Repertoires were generated with immunoSEQ multiplex PCR, while TCRdb's copy carries only in-frame clones and drops some. The table includes about 130,000 clones, around 80% detected once. This CDR3 contains 16 residues. The germline V gene encodes CDR1 LGHNA and CDR2 YSLEER. Trimming removed 3 bases at V and 1 base at J, with 15 bases between. Study-wide findings and caveats: The authors later found HLA-associated TCR beta chains more clonally expanded than equally common others.

A note on this clone: Its antigen is currently unknown.

The TCR comes from a boy between 2 and 15 years old in good health and CMV-seronegative. The sequenced material came from PBMCs. The chain couples TRBV4-3 to TRBJ1-1, with D possibly TRBD1 on 5 matching bases. DNA of the CDR3: TGCGCCAGCAGCCAGCACACCCGCACAGGGAACACTGAAGCTTTCTTT. As protein: CASSQHTRTGNTEAFF.